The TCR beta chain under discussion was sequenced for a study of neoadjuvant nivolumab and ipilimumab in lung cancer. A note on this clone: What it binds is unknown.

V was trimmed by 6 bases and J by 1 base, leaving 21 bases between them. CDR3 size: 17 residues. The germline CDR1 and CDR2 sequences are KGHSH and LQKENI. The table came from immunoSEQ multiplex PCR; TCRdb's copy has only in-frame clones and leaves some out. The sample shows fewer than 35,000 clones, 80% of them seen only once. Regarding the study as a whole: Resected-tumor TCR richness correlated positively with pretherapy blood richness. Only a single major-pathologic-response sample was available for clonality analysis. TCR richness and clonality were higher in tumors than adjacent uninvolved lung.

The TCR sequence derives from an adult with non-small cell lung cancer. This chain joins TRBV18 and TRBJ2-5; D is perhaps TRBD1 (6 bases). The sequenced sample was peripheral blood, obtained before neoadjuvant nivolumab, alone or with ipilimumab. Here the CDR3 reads CASSPSQTGVLQETQYF. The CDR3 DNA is TGTGCCAGCTCCCCTTCTCAGACAGGAGTGCTCCAAGAGACCCAGTACTTC.